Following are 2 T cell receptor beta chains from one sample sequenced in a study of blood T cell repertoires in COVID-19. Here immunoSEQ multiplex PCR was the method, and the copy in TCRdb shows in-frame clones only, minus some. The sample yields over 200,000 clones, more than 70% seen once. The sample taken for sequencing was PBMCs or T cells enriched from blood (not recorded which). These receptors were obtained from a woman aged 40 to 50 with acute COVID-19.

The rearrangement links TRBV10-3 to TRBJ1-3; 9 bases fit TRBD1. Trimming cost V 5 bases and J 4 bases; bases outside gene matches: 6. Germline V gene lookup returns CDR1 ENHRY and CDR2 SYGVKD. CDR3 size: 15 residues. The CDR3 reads CAISRDRAGGNTIYF. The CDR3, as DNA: TGTGCCATCAGTCGGGACAGGGCGGGCGGAAACACCATATATTTT.

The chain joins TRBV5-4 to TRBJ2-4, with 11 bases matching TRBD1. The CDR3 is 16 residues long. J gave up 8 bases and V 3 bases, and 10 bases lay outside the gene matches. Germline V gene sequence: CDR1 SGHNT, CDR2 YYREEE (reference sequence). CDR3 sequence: CASSYRTGGAVYIQYF. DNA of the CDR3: TGTGCCAGCAGCTACAGGACAGGGGGCGCAGTATACATTCAGTACTTC.